This T cell receptor (beta chain) was profiled in a study of T cells in women clearing cervical HPV infection. V was pared by 7 bases and J by 3 bases, with 8 bases of the junction left unmatched. CDR1 is SGHVS and CDR2 is FQNEAQ in the germline V gene. The CDR3 covers 14 residues. Note on this clone: The read ends 3 residues before the CDR3 terminus; that terminus is restored from the germline J gene.

Generated by immunoSEQ multiplex PCR, the TCRdb table keeps only in-frame clones and is missing some. This repertoire includes about 14,000 clones. This TCR was sampled from a woman between 18 and 69 years old with a cervical HPV16 infection that either progressed to CIN3+ or cleared (not recorded which). The rearrangement joins TRBV7-8 to TRBJ2-7; 8 bases are shared with TRBD1. The sequencing sample was made of blood buffy coat. The CDR3 protein is CASTDRGRSYEQYF. The part of the CDR3 DNA that was read is TGTGCCAGCACCGACAGGGGACGAAGCTACGAG.